Below are 12 T cell receptor beta chains sequenced from a single sample in a study of cytomegalovirus exposure and HLA in healthy donors. A multiplex PCR was run with 60 Vbeta primers and 13 Jbeta primers. Only in-frame clones appear in the TCRdb table, and some are missing; sequencing was by immunoSEQ multiplex PCR. The table lists under 150,000 clones, approximately 75% of them singletons. The sample was PBMCs. Receptors originate from a man in his forties or fifties in good health and CMV-seropositive.

The chain couples TRBV6-5 to TRBJ2-5, with D maybe TRBD1 (6 bases). Germline V gene lookup returns CDR1 MNHEY and CDR2 SVGAGI. CDR3 size: 15 residues. The ends were cut back, 4 bases at V and 5 bases at J, with 17 bases in the middle. The CDR3 protein is CASSWTDSQGETQYF. CDR3 coding DNA: TGTGCCAGCAGTTGGACCGACAGTCAGGGGGAGACCCAGTACTTC.

The chain employs TRBV11-1 and TRBJ1-1, with 10 bases fitting TRBD1. Germline V gene data show CDR1 as SGHAT and CDR2 as FQDESV (reference sequence). Trimming at V came to 5 bases and at J to 10 bases, leaving 13 bases not matched to a gene. This CDR3 comprises 15 residues. As DNA, the CDR3 is TGTGCCAGCAGCCCCTCCGGGGGGACAGGGGAAGCAGCTTTCTTT. This sequence encodes CASSPSGGTGEAAFF. The whole variable domain, filled in from reference TRBV11-1 and TRBJ1-1, reads EAEVAQSPRYKITEKSQAVAFWCDPISGHATLYWYRQILGQGPELLVQFQDESVVDDSQLPKDRFSAERLKGVDSTLKIQPAELGDSAMYLCASSPSGGTGEAAFFGQGTRLTVV.

The chain has TRBV2 and TRBJ2-5, with D possibly TRBD1 on 6 matching bases. The J call is doubtful: the DNA matches TRBJ2-7 better. The CDR3 is 13 residues long. Germline V CDR1 and CDR2: SNHLY, FYNNEI. CDR3 residues: CASNRDTNYEQYF. The CDR3 DNA reads TGTGCCAGCAATAGGGACACCAACTACGAGCAGTACTTC.

The rearrangement links TRBV2 to TRBJ2-5, with 12 bases lining up with TRBD2. CDR1 is SNHLY, CDR2 FYNNEI, per germline. Trimming removed 8 bases from V and 7 bases from J; junction bases left unmatched: 11. The CDR3 loop spans 15 amino acids. This chain's CDR3 is CASSLTSGGIGTQYF. The CDR3 DNA follows: TGTGCCAGCTCTCTGACTAGCGGGGGAATAGGGACCCAGTACTTC.

The CDR3 here is CASSKLDTEAFF. The CDR3 bases are TGTGCCAGCAGCAAATTAGACACTGAAGCTTTCTTT. This rearrangement joins TRBV21-1 to TRBJ1-1. TRBV21-1 is assigned pseudogene status. The CDR3 has 12 amino acids.

Only a few counts were recorded for this clone. V is TRBV7-2 and J is TRBJ2-1; 12 nucleotides agree with TRBD2. This CDR3 is built from 17 residues. V shed 5 bases and J 3 bases; nucleotides not matched to a gene: 8. The germline V gene encodes CDR1 SGHTA and CDR2 FQGNSA. The CDR3 DNA reads TGTGCCAGCAGCCCGCCTAGCGGGAGGGCCGGCTACAATGAGCAGTTCTTC. Its protein is CASSPPSGRAGYNEQFF.

J is TRBJ2-5 and V is TRBV2; 16 bases line up with TRBD2. The CDR3 is 18 amino acids. CDR1 and CDR2 from the germline V gene are SNHLY and FYNNEI. J lost 1 base, V lost 6 bases, and 8 bases had no gene match. The CDR3, as DNA: TGTGCCAGCAGCGCCGGGACTAGCGGGAGGGCGTCCCAAGAGACCCAGTACTTC. It specifies CASSAGTSGRASQETQYF.

This clone was picked up a small number of times. V and J are TRBV4-1 and TRBJ1-2, with 7 nucleotides matching TRBD1. Germline V lookup: CDR1 MGHRA, CDR2 YSYEKL. The CDR3 runs 17 residues. The ends lost 1 base at V and 0 bases at J; junction bases unmatched: 8. CDR3 loop: CASSQGSRTGANYGYTF. For the CDR3, the DNA is TGCGCCAGCAGCCAAGGATCTAGGACAGGTGCTAACTATGGCTACACCTTC.

The chain couples TRBV7-6 to TRBJ1-5, with 10 bases matching TRBD1. Trimming removed 5 bases from V and 9 bases from J; junction bases left unmatched: 7. This CDR3 comprises 14 residues. Germline loops: CDR1 SGHVS, CDR2 FNYEAQ. CDR3 DNA sequence: TGTGCCAGCAGCGCCGACAGGGGGCTTGGGCCCCAGCATTTT. Protein: CASSADRGLGPQHF.

Ten or more counts support this clone. The chain is built from TRBV7-6 and TRBJ2-2; D might be TRBD1 (5 bases). The CDR3 has 14 residues. Germline CDR1 and CDR2: SGHVS and FNYEAQ. V was clipped by 3 bases and J by 4 bases, with 9 bases between them. This CDR3 reads CASSLGLATGELFF. The CDR3 DNA reads TGTGCCAGCAGCTTGGGGCTGGCCACCGGGGAGCTGTTTTTT.

This clone was seen only a few times. The chain is built from TRBV6-1 and TRBJ2-7, with TRBD1 matching 9 bases. There are 14 residues in the CDR3. V was clipped by 6 bases and J by 3 bases; unmatched bases: 6. CDR1 and CDR2 (germline): MNHNS, SASEGT. The CDR3 DNA sequence: TGTGCCAGCAGACTGGGGACAGGGATCTACGAGCAGTACTTC. It codes for CASRLGTGIYEQYF.

V is TRBV7-9 and J is TRBJ1-4, with no clear D. Germline CDR1 SEHNR, CDR2 FQNEAQ (reference sequence). Trimming stripped 6 bases from V and 5 bases from J, with 10 bases between. This CDR3 is built from 13 residues. The CDR3 nucleotides are TGTGCCAGCAGATCACAGCCAAATGAAAAACTGTTTTTT. As protein: CASRSQPNEKLFF.